This T cell receptor (beta chain) was identified during a study of blood T cell repertoires in COVID-19. Whole-study context: Specimens from acute and convalescent COVID-19 originated in the United States, Italy and Spain. The cDNA or gDNA used as material had been derived from T cells, B-cell-depleted T cells, or PBMCs.

Original processing notes: The assay estimated nucleated cells by amplifying reference gene primers. TCRdb's copy holds only in-frame clones and misses some; the assay was immunoSEQ multiplex PCR. V, J and clone size are taken as reported in that table, and D and trimming were inferred from the DNA itself. The profile shows roughly 250,000 clones, about nine tenths of them singletons. The cohort comprised adults aged about 18 to 100 years residing in approximately 25 US areas. V was clipped by 6 bases and J by 3 bases, with 20 bases between them. The CDR3 sequence is 16 residues long. Germline-derived CDR1 and CDR2 are MDHEN and SYDVKM.

The sequence was obtained from a woman aged 25 to 39 with acute COVID-19. Sequenced input: PBMCs or T cells enriched from blood (not recorded which). The chain has TRBV28 and TRBJ1-2; D gene uncertain. CDR3 bases: TGTGCCAGCAGCTTACTGAGACACCTCCGTTACTATGGCTACACCTTC. Translation: CASSLLRHLRYYGYTF.